Below are 26 T cell receptor beta chains sequenced from a single sample in a study of blood T cell repertoires in COVID-19. The assay was immunoSEQ multiplex PCR, and TCRdb's table has in-frame clones only and misses some. The sample holds about 230,000 clones, around 84% seen once. The specimen was peripheral blood. The receptor set was obtained from a man aged 50-59 years with COVID-19, enrolled during active disease.

The chain has TRBV5-4 and TRBJ2-1, with TRBD2 matching over 7 bases. The CDR3 spans 13 residues. With 2 bases clipped from V and 8 bases from J, the junction kept 4 bases outside the gene matches. Germline V CDR1 and CDR2: SGHNT, YYREEE (reference sequence). CDR3 nucleotides: TGTGCCAGCAGCTTTGCGGGGGAGGATGAGCAGTTCTTC. This sequence encodes CASSFAGEDEQFF.

The chain combines TRBV6-5 with TRBJ1-4; D gene uncertain. CDR1 and CDR2 (germline): MNHEY, SVGAGI. Trimming removed 6 bases from V and 8 bases from J, with 16 bases in between. This CDR3 has 14 amino acids. This chain's CDR3 is CASRNRETREKLFF. The CDR3 DNA sequence: TGTGCCAGCAGGAACCGGGAGACCCGCGAAAAACTGTTTTTT.

This chain joins TRBV6-4 and TRBJ2-1, with TRBD1 matching 8 bases. V was clipped by 0 bases and J by 1 base; unmatched bases: 5. Germline V gene data show CDR1 as MRHNA and CDR2 as SNTAGT. This CDR3 comprises 17 residues. The CDR3 loop is CASSDSAGTGSYNEQFF. The CDR3 DNA is TGTGCCAGCAGTGACTCAGCCGGGACAGGATCCTACAATGAGCAGTTCTTC.

V usage is TRBV5-5 and J usage is TRBJ1-1, with 8 bases that match TRBD1. V shed 5 bases, J shed 6 bases, and the junction held 6 bases outside the gene matches. The CDR3 is 13 amino acids. Germline V gene lookup returns CDR1 SGHKS and CDR2 YYEKEE (reference sequence). CDR3: CASRITGGSEAFF. CDR3 DNA: TGTGCCAGCAGGATTACAGGGGGGTCTGAAGCTTTCTTT.

The chain has TRBV7-3 and TRBJ2-2, with 7 bases matching TRBD1. The CDR3 spans 14 residues. Germline CDR1 reads SGHTA; CDR2 reads FQGTGA. V was pared by 5 bases and J by 4 bases, with 4 bases of the junction left unmatched. The DNA for the CDR3 is TGTGCCAGCAGCCAGACAGGGATCACCGGGGAGCTGTTTTTT. Translated, it gives CASSQTGITGELFF.

The chain couples TRBV7-3 to TRBJ2-2; 7 nucleotides align to TRBD1. V gave up 2 bases and J gave up 7 bases; unmatched junction bases: 4. CDR1 and CDR2 from the germline V gene are SGHTA and FQGTGA. CDR3 length: 14 amino acids. The CDR3 DNA sequence: TGTGCCAGCAGCTTAGGACAGGCGGTCGGGGAGCTGTTTTTT. This gives the protein CASSLGQAVGELFF.

The gene calls are TRBV28 and TRBJ1-1; D perhaps matches TRBD1 (6 bases). The germline V gene has CDR1 MDHEN and CDR2 SYDVKM. V was clipped by 6 bases and J by 4 bases, with 15 bases between them. CDR3 length: 14 amino acids. Here the CDR3 DNA reads TGTGCCAGCAGCCGAACAGGGATTCTCACTGAAGCTTTCTTT. Translated: CASSRTGILTEAFF.

This CDR3 is CSVLPLASYEQYF. In DNA form, the CDR3 reads TGCAGCGTTCTTCCACTAGCCTCCTACGAGCAGTACTTC. This rearrangement joins TRBV29-1 to TRBJ2-7; D possibly corresponds to TRBD2 (6 bases). The germline V gene encodes CDR1 SQVTM and CDR2 ANQGSEA. The CDR3 covers 13 residues. Trimming stripped 5 bases from V and 0 bases from J, with 11 bases between.

There are a few counts of this clone. The chain employs TRBV5-1 and TRBJ2-2; 12 positions match TRBD2. CDR1 is SGHRS, CDR2 YFSETQ, per germline. The CDR3 totals 16 residues. V lost 4 bases, J lost 6 bases, and 7 bases stayed unmatched. DNA for the CDR3: TGCGCCAGCAGCGCCACGACTAGCGGGAGCCCCGGGGAGCTGTTTTTT. It yields the protein CASSATTSGSPGELFF.

A note on this clone: Different DNA sequences within this sample yield the same CDR3. This chain connects TRBV7-8 to TRBJ2-3; maybe TRBD2 (6 bases). With 5 bases removed from V and 3 bases from J, the gap between germline ends came to 12 bases. The CDR3 spans 14 residues. CDR1 and CDR2 from the germline V gene are SGHVS and FQNEAQ. The CDR3 nucleotides read TGTGCCAGCAGCCCGCGGGGAAGAACAGATACGCAGTATTTT. As protein: CASSPRGRTDTQYF.

The rearrangement joins TRBV2 to TRBJ1-1, with 7 bases lining up with TRBD1. The CDR3 runs to 14 residues. The germline gives CDR1 SNHLY, CDR2 FYNNEI. V trimming: 1 base; J trimming: 7 bases; junction bases outside the gene matches: 6. The DNA of the CDR3 is TGTGCCAGCAGTGAAGAAGGGGGCAGGCTTGAAGCTTTCTTT. Amino acids: CASSEEGGRLEAFF.

The V call is TRBV19, the J call TRBJ1-5, with 8 bases identical to TRBD1. Germline CDR1 and CDR2: LNHDA and SQIVND (reference sequence). The junction had 9 bases not matched to a gene; V was cut back by 5 bases and J by 6 bases. The CDR3 spans 15 residues. The CDR3 loop is CASSLKMDRAQPQHF. The CDR3 DNA is TGTGCCAGTAGTCTCAAGATGGACAGGGCTCAGCCCCAGCATTTT.

J is TRBJ2-1 and V is TRBV19; TRBD2 agrees at 10 bases. CDR3 length equals 15 residues. Germline CDR1 and CDR2: LNHDA and SQIVND (reference sequence). V was pared by 5 bases and J by 4 bases, with 5 bases of the junction left unmatched. CDR3 sequence (DNA): TGTGCCAGTAGTGGTTCAGCGGGAGGGTACAATGAGCAGTTCTTC. Its translation is CASSGSAGGYNEQFF.

V and J are TRBV9 and TRBJ1-1; 7 bases line up with TRBD1. This CDR3 has 14 residues. In germline, CDR1 is SGDLS, CDR2 YYNGEE. With V trimmed by 3 bases and J by 4 bases, 6 bases remained unmatched. This CDR3 is CASSENTGATEAFF. The CDR3 DNA follows: TGTGCCAGCAGCGAAAATACAGGGGCCACTGAAGCTTTCTTT.

The chain is built from TRBV6-2 or TRBV6-3 and TRBJ1-3, with D possibly TRBD1 on 5 matching bases. Trimming shortened V by 4 bases and J by 2 bases, and 9 bases separated the two germline ends. The CDR3 totals 14 residues. CDR1 MNHEY and CDR2 SVGEGT come from the germline V gene. The CDR3 sequence: CASSFGQTGNTIYF. The CDR3, as DNA: TGTGCCAGCAGTTTCGGACAAACTGGAAACACCATATATTTT.

This chain joins TRBV6-6 and TRBJ1-5; 8 nucleotides line up with TRBD1. The CDR3 extends over 17 amino acids. V was clipped by 5 bases and J by 6 bases; unmatched bases: 15. Germline loops: CDR1 MNHNY, CDR2 SVGAGI (reference sequence). The DNA of the CDR3 is TGTGCCAGCAGTCAACAAAGGACAGGGAATAAGGGTCAGCCCCAGCATTTT. It is translated as CASSQQRTGNKGQPQHF.

V gene TRBV2 combines with J gene TRBJ2-2; D not certain. The V and J ends lost 3 bases and 5 bases respectively, with 7 bases between them. There are 13 residues in the CDR3. Germline loops: CDR1 SNHLY, CDR2 FYNNEI. The CDR3 coding sequence is TGTGCCAGCAGTGAGTCAGAAACCGGGGAGCTGTTTTTT. Its protein is CASSESETGELFF.

The chain recombines TRBV5-1 with TRBJ1-1, with TRBD1 identical over 11 bases. The V segment lost 4 bases and the J segment 6 bases; nucleotides outside the gene matches: 5. The CDR3 covers 14 residues. Germline-derived CDR1 and CDR2 are SGHRS and YFSETQ. The CDR3 loop is CASSKDRGLAEAFF. The CDR3 DNA sequence: TGCGCCAGCAGCAAGGACAGGGGGCTGGCTGAAGCTTTCTTT.

The rearrangement links TRBV25-1 to TRBJ1-5; possible D gene TRBD1, 5 bases. The CDR3 covers 13 residues. Germline CDR1 reads MGHDK; CDR2 reads SYGVNS. Trimming took 1 base from V and 6 from J, leaving 7 bases between them. The CDR3 reads CASSEFGAQPQHF. CDR3 in DNA: TGTGCCAGCAGTGAATTTGGGGCTCAGCCCCAGCATTTT.

This rearrangement joins TRBV7-8 to TRBJ2-7; D gene uncertain. This CDR3 contains 14 residues. Germline V gene sequence: CDR1 SGHVS, CDR2 FQNEAQ. Trimming shortened V by 1 base and J by 2 bases, and 9 bases separated the two germline ends. CDR3 DNA: TGTGCCAGCAGCTTAGGAGACTCTGCCTACGAGCAGTACTTC. As protein: CASSLGDSAYEQYF.

The rearrangement links TRBV2 to TRBJ1-3; D gene unclear. This CDR3 region has 14 residues. V was shortened by 1 base and J by 0 bases, with 4 bases between the two germline ends. From germline, CDR1 is SNHLY and CDR2 FYNNEI. The CDR3 sequence: CASSEDISGNTIYF. The CDR3 DNA follows: TGTGCCAGCAGTGAAGACATCTCTGGAAACACCATATATTTT.

J is TRBJ1-6 and V is TRBV5-1, with D tentatively TRBD1 (6 bases). Trimming shortened V by 0 bases and J by 9 bases, and 16 bases separated the two germline ends. This CDR3 is built from 16 residues. Germline-derived CDR1 and CDR2 are SGHRS and YFSETQ. The CDR3 sequence is CASSLGGGWEISPLHF. The DNA of the CDR3 is TGCGCCAGCAGCTTGGGCGGGGGCTGGGAGATTTCACCCCTCCACTTT.

This clone was seen just once. The rearrangement uses TRBV19 and TRBJ2-1; 12 bases align to TRBD2. Germline CDR1 and CDR2: LNHDA and SQIVND (reference sequence). V shed 3 bases and J 8 bases; nucleotides not matched to a gene: 5. This CDR3 has 15 amino acids. The CDR3 here is CASSIRTSGNDEQFF. The CDR3 bases are TGTGCCAGTAGTATCCGGACTAGCGGGAACGATGAGCAGTTCTTC.

The chain joins TRBV28 to TRBJ1-4; D might be TRBD1 (5 bases). This CDR3 comprises 15 residues. Germline V gives CDR1 MDHEN, CDR2 SYDVKM. V lost 5 bases and J lost 8, with 18 bases in between. The CDR3, as DNA: TGTGCCAGCAGTACCACCCGGGGGTCGGGCGAAAAACTGTTTTTT. It codes for CASSTTRGSGEKLFF.

This chain joins TRBV5-6 and TRBJ1-1; 11 bases are shared with TRBD1. V shed 0 bases, J shed 3 bases, and the junction held 7 bases outside the gene matches. Germline lookup yields CDR1 SGHDT and CDR2 YYEEEE. CDR3 length: 17 amino acids. The CDR3 region has the DNA TGTGCCAGCAGCTTGGACGGGACAGGGGGGAGGGACACTGAAGCTTTCTTT. It specifies CASSLDGTGGRDTEAFF.

The table lists this clone with a count of one. V is TRBV28 and J is TRBJ2-7; possible D gene TRBD2, 6 bases. Germline CDR1 and CDR2: MDHEN and SYDVKM. The CDR3 spans 12 residues. Trimming took off 6 bases at V and 4 bases at J, with 10 bases between the two ends. In DNA form, the CDR3 reads TGTGCCAGCAGGGACTATTCTTACGAGCAGTACTTC. Residues: CASRDYSYEQYF. The full variable domain, completed using reference TRBV28 and TRBJ2-7, is DVKVTQSSRYLVKRTGEKVFLECVQDMDHENMFWYRQDPGLGLRLIYFSYDVKMKEKGDIPEGYSVSREKKERFSLILESASTNQTSMYLCASRDYSYEQYFGPGTRLTVT.